This T cell receptor (beta chain) was sequenced for a study of blood T cell repertoires in COVID-19. Overall study context: Acute and convalescent COVID-19 specimens originated in the United States, Italy and Spain. T cells, B-cell-depleted T cells, or PBMCs provided the cDNA or gDNA that served as material.

Per the study methods: Quantification of nucleated cells was approximated via reference gene primer amplification. The data were produced by immunoSEQ multiplex PCR, yet TCRdb's version contains in-frame clones alone and is incomplete. V and J calls and clone size are copied from that table; D and trimming were computed from the DNA. The sample records roughly 120,000 clones, more than 75% being singletons. Germline V gene sequence: CDR1 LGHDT, CDR2 YNNKEL (reference sequence). V lost 3 bases and J lost 6, with 9 bases in between. The CDR3 is 13 residues long. This TCR was sampled from a man in his 70s with acute or convalescent COVID-19. The chain uses TRBV3-1 (or the pseudogene TRBV3-2) and TRBJ2-1; weak D call: TRBD1 (5 bases). Material for sequencing was peripheral blood. The CDR3 DNA is TGTGCCAGCAGCCAGGGGCCGGGCAATGAGCAGTTCTTC. Translation: CASSQGPGNEQFF.